Below are 8 T cell receptor beta chains sequenced from a single sample in a study of T cell changes during pregnancy in multiple sclerosis. Profiled with immunoSEQ multiplex PCR; TCRdb holds only in-frame clones, not every one. Altogether over 50,000 clones are present, just over 90% being singletons, with the ten largest covering approximately 1.9%. The sequenced sample was peripheral blood, obtained in the second trimester of pregnancy. The source of these receptors is a female donor with multiple sclerosis, enrolled in a pregnancy study.

This clone is a singleton in its sample. The chain recombines TRBV7-2 with TRBJ2-5, with 12 bases that match TRBD2. V gave up 8 bases and J gave up 5 bases; unmatched junction bases: 9. Germline CDR1 SGHTA, CDR2 FQGNSA. The CDR3 is made up of 15 amino acids. In nucleotides, the CDR3 is TGTGCCAGCCCCAGACTAGCGGGAGAGTTTGAGACCCAGTACTTC. This codes for CASPRLAGEFETQYF.

The chain carries TRBV5-4 and TRBJ2-2; 7 bases agree with TRBD2. The CDR3 length is 15 residues. J lost 6 bases, V lost 0 bases, and 5 bases had no gene match. The germline gives CDR1 SGHNT, CDR2 YYREEE (reference sequence). The CDR3 nucleotides are TGTGCCAGCAGCTTGGAGTCAGGGAGGGCCGGGGAGCTGTTTTTT. It specifies CASSLESGRAGELFF.

This chain links TRBV29-1 with TRBJ2-1; TRBD1 matches at 7 bases. CDR3 length equals 11 residues. In germline, CDR1 is SQVTM, CDR2 ANQGSEA. Losses at the gene ends were 5 bases for V and 7 bases for J; bases not matched to a gene: 2. CDR3: CSVNRGNEQFF. CDR3 sequence (DNA): TGCAGCGTTAACAGGGGAAATGAGCAGTTCTTC.

The sample holds one count of this clone. This chain joins TRBV5-1 and TRBJ2-1; TRBD1 is a possible D gene (5 bases). Germline CDR1 is SGHRS and CDR2 is YFSETQ. V was trimmed by 2 bases and J by 2 bases, leaving 11 bases between them. CDR3 length: 15 amino acids. The CDR3 bases are TGCGCCAGCAGCTTCCAGGGATCAGCCTACAATGAGCAGTTCTTC. It specifies CASSFQGSAYNEQFF.

The gene calls are TRBV27 and TRBJ2-2; 7 bases are a match to TRBD2. The CDR3 is 17 residues long. V lost 7 bases to trimming and J lost 5 bases; unmatched junction nucleotides: 16. Germline lookup yields CDR1 MNHEY and CDR2 SMNVEV (reference sequence). CDR3 sequence: CASTPGGVTGGTGELFF. For the CDR3, the DNA is TGTGCCAGCACCCCTGGAGGGGTAACGGGAGGTACCGGGGAGCTGTTTTTT.

The chain has TRBV5-1 and TRBJ2-1; TRBD2 aligns across 11 bases. CDR1 is SGHRS and CDR2 is YFSETQ in the germline V gene. The CDR3 runs 15 residues. Trimming at V came to 4 bases and at J to 7 bases, leaving 7 bases not matched to a gene. DNA of the CDR3: TGCGCCAGCAGCCGGACTAGCGGGCAGGGAAATGAGCAGTTCTTC. Its translation is CASSRTSGQGNEQFF.

The chain has TRBV5-4 and TRBJ1-1, with 10 bases aligning to TRBD1. V lost 2 bases to trimming and J lost 5 bases; unmatched junction nucleotides: 3. The germline V gene has CDR1 SGHNT and CDR2 YYREEE (reference sequence). CDR3 length equals 14 residues. The CDR3 protein is CASSLDRGRTEAFF. CDR3 sequence (DNA): TGTGCCAGCAGCTTAGACAGGGGGCGGACTGAAGCTTTCTTT. Drawing the rest from reference TRBV5-4 and TRBJ1-1, the complete variable domain is ETGVTQSPTHLIKTRGQQVTLRCSSQSGHNTVSWYQQALGQGPQFIFQYYREEENGRGNFPPRFSGLQFPNYSSELNVNALELDDSALYLCASSLDRGRTEAFFGQGTRLTVV.

This CDR3 is CASSPALGADNEQFF. Written as DNA, the CDR3 is TGTGCCAGCTCCCCTGCTCTGGGGGCAGACAATGAGCAGTTCTTC. The rearrangement uses TRBV7-9 and TRBJ2-1; TRBD1 might be the D (6 bases). V gave up 8 bases and J gave up 5 bases, with 19 bases separating them. Germline CDR1 and CDR2: SEHNR and FQNEAQ (reference sequence). The CDR3 is made up of 15 amino acids.